Listed here are 11 T cell receptor beta chains from one sample, sequenced in a study of blood T cell repertoires in COVID-19 (dated by TCRdb to 2020 to 2022). Libraries were built with the immunoSEQ multiplex PCR assay. In its TCRdb copy, this immuneACCESS table keeps in-frame sequences only and misses some clones. Where compared with another copy, unresolved V genes explain less than half of these, and the others have no known cause. Here the sample has around 160,000 clones; 85% occur a single time. The top ten clones comprise 2.5% to 3% of the sample. Sequenced input: peripheral blood. The source is a woman in her thirties or forties with active or convalescent COVID-19.

The rearrangement links TRBV6-2 or TRBV6-3 to TRBJ1-2; D gene uncertain. Germline-derived CDR1 and CDR2 are MNHEY and SVGEGT. CDR3 length equals 17 residues. V shed 0 bases and J shed 6 bases, with 20 bases lying between them. CDR3 sequence: CASSYSPGGIGVDGYTF. CDR3 sequence (DNA): TGTGCCAGCAGTTACTCCCCAGGAGGCATTGGGGTGGATGGCTACACCTTC.

Only one count was recorded for this clone. The chain employs TRBV3-1 (or the pseudogene TRBV3-2) and TRBJ2-2; 8 bases line up with TRBD2. The V gene end was trimmed by 3 bases and the J gene end by 5 bases; junction bases not matched to a gene: 14. The CDR3 sequence is 18 residues long. CDR1 and CDR2 from the germline V gene are LGHDT and YNNKEL (reference sequence). CDR3 DNA: TGTGCCAGCAGCCACCTACTCGGGGGACTAGTAGGTACCGGGGAGCTGTTTTTT. Its translation: CASSHLLGGLVGTGELFF.

Comment on this clone: Distinct nucleotide sequences in the sample also encode this CDR3. The J gene is TRBJ2-7, the V gene TRBV6-1, with 9 bases identical to TRBD1. CDR3 length: 15 residues. Germline trimming cut 3 bases from V and 2 bases from J; bases unmatched to any gene: 5. Germline V gives CDR1 MNHNS, CDR2 SASEGT. CDR3 loop: CASSELGQGPYEQYF. The CDR3 DNA reads as TGTGCCAGCAGTGAGTTGGGACAGGGACCCTACGAGCAGTACTTC.

This chain joins TRBV28 and TRBJ1-4; 7 bases map to TRBD1. The germline gives CDR1 MDHEN, CDR2 SYDVKM. The trim removed 6 bases at V and 6 bases at J, leaving 4 bases unmatched. The CDR3 is 13 residues long. In DNA, the CDR3 is TGTGCCAGCAGCAGTGGGACAGATGAAAAACTGTTTTTT. Translation gives CASSSGTDEKLFF.

The chain combines TRBV30 with TRBJ2-3; 9 bases agree with TRBD1. Looked up from germline, CDR1 is GTSNPN and CDR2 is SVGIG (reference sequence). The V and J ends lost 3 bases and 5 bases, in that order; junction bases with no gene match: 12. The CDR3 extends over 16 amino acids. The DNA of the CDR3 is TGTGCCTGGAGGAAGCCGGGGACAGGGCCTAGAGATACGCAGTATTTT. Encoded protein: CAWRKPGTGPRDTQYF.

This chain uses TRBV5-1 with TRBJ1-6, with 9 positions matching TRBD1. CDR1 and CDR2 (germline): SGHRS, YFSETQ. J gave up 6 bases and V 4 bases, and 8 bases lay outside the gene matches. The CDR3 spans 16 residues. Here the CDR3 reads CASSRGPDRGNSPLHF. The DNA for the CDR3 is TGCGCCAGCAGCCGGGGTCCGGACAGGGGTAATTCACCCCTCCACTTT.

The rearrangement links TRBV28 to TRBJ1-6; D is undetermined. Germline assignment: CDR1 MDHEN and CDR2 SYDVKM. The CDR3 spans 15 residues. With 3 bases removed from V and 6 bases from J, the gap between germline ends came to 12 bases. The chain's CDR3 is CASSFLLGSNSPLHF. CDR3 bases: TGTGCCAGCAGTTTCCTTTTGGGGAGTAATTCACCCCTCCACTTT. Based on the CDR3 plus reference TRBV28 and TRBJ1-6, the full variable domain is DVKVTQSSRYLVKRTGEKVFLECVQDMDHENMFWYRQDPGLGLRLIYFSYDVKMKEKGDIPEGYSVSREKKERFSLILESASTNQTSMYLCASSFLLGSNSPLHFGNGTRLTVT.

The V gene is TRBV28, the J gene TRBJ1-5; TRBD1 matches at 12 bases. CDR3 length equals 16 residues. The germline gives CDR1 MDHEN, CDR2 SYDVKM. V dropped 8 bases and J dropped 6; count of bases not matched to a gene: 11. CDR3 sequence reads: CASAPAGTGGSQPQHF. For the CDR3, the DNA is TGTGCCAGCGCCCCCGCCGGGACAGGGGGCTCTCAGCCCCAGCATTTT.

The chain joins TRBV28 to TRBJ2-2; TRBD2 might be the D (5 bases). CDR3 size: 16 residues. Germline lookup yields CDR1 MDHEN and CDR2 SYDVKM. Trimming removed 7 bases at V and 1 base at J, with 16 bases between. The CDR3 coding sequence is TGTGCCAGCACCCCAAGGGAGTCGGGGAACACCGGGGAGCTGTTTTTT. Translation gives CASTPRESGNTGELFF.

The chain carries TRBV2 and TRBJ1-5; TRBD1 agrees at 7 bases. With V trimmed by 0 bases and J by 4 bases, 3 bases remained unmatched. The CDR3 length is 15 residues. Germline V gene sequence: CDR1 SNHLY, CDR2 FYNNEI. DNA for the CDR3: TGTGCCAGCAGTGAAGCGACGACAGGGAATCAGCCCCAGCATTTT. This codes for CASSEATTGNQPQHF.

This clone appeared once. The chain has TRBV5-4 and TRBJ2-5; weak D call: TRBD1 (5 bases). Trimming took off 4 bases at V and 1 base at J, with 11 bases between the two ends. This CDR3 region has 14 residues. Germline CDR1 is SGHNT and CDR2 is YYREEE (reference sequence). CDR3 region: CASSPKGIQETQYF. The DNA for the CDR3 is TGTGCCAGCAGCCCCAAGGGGATCCAAGAGACCCAGTACTTC.